A single sample is the source of the 27 T cell receptor beta chains below, sequenced in a study of cytomegalovirus exposure and HLA in healthy donors. Sequencing used immunoSEQ multiplex PCR; TCRdb keeps in-frame clones, though not all of them. This sample has tens of thousands of clones, with approximately 95% found just once. The sequenced sample was PBMCs. The receptors stem from a man aged 18 to 30 in good health and CMV-seropositive.

The V gene is TRBV5-1, the J gene TRBJ1-1, with 7 bases aligning to TRBD1. Germline CDR1 reads SGHRS; CDR2 reads YFSETQ. Trimming at V came to 5 bases and at J to 2 bases, leaving 12 bases not matched to a gene. This CDR3 spans 16 amino acids. The CDR3 reads CASSLLWTGQNTEAFF. The CDR3 DNA is TGCGCCAGCAGTTTACTTTGGACAGGCCAAAACACTGAAGCTTTCTTT.

The chain is built from TRBV6-5 and TRBJ2-7; no clear D gene. The CDR3 totals 15 residues. Germline loops: CDR1 MNHEY, CDR2 SVGAGI. V lost 6 bases to trimming and J lost 7 bases, with 22 bases between them. CDR3 sequence: CASSYLRLSPAEQYF. In DNA form, the CDR3 reads TGTGCCAGCAGCTACCTGAGACTGTCTCCGGCGGAGCAGTACTTC.

The CDR3: CASRAGTSGYYEQYF. The CDR3 region has the DNA TGTGCCAGCAGAGCCGGGACTAGCGGGTACTACGAGCAGTACTTC. The gene calls are TRBV2 and TRBJ2-7, with 12 positions matching TRBD2. V shed 6 bases and J 3 bases; nucleotides not matched to a gene: 6. Looked up from germline, CDR1 is SNHLY and CDR2 is FYNNEI. The CDR3 length is 15 residues.

As regards this clone: Sequence at one end of the junction differs from germline and may be a read error. The chain employs TRBV7-7 and TRBJ2-2; 9 bases fit TRBD2. CDR1 and CDR2 (germline): SSHAT, FNYEAQ (reference sequence). The CDR3 contains 15 residues. This CDR3 reads CASSLTSGNTGELFF. The CDR3 nucleotides are TGTGCTAGCAGCCTGACTAGCGGGAACACCGGGGAGCTGTTTTTT.

The V gene is TRBV27, the J gene TRBJ1-1; perhaps TRBD1 as D (6 bases). The V end was cut by 8 bases, the J end by 4 bases, with 14 bases between. The CDR3 runs 13 residues. Germline lookup yields CDR1 MNHEY and CDR2 SMNVEV (reference sequence). The CDR3 is CASGGSRGTEAFF. CDR3 DNA: TGTGCCAGCGGGGGCAGCCGGGGCACTGAAGCTTTCTTT.

V and J are TRBV27 and TRBJ2-5, with 7 bases matching TRBD1. Germline V gives CDR1 MNHEY, CDR2 SMNVEV (reference sequence). The CDR3 spans 17 residues. V lost 3 bases, J lost 2 bases, and 12 bases stayed unmatched. The CDR3 loop is CASSFVMNRGFQETQYF. CDR3 coding DNA: TGTGCCAGCAGTTTCGTTATGAACAGGGGATTTCAAGAGACCCAGTACTTC.

The chain has TRBV7-9 and TRBJ2-3; 10 bases are shared with TRBD2. Germline CDR1 SEHNR, CDR2 FQNEAQ (reference sequence). V was pared by 2 bases and J by 0 bases, with 11 bases of the junction left unmatched. CDR3 length: 19 amino acids. CDR3 DNA: TGTGCCAGCAGCTTATCGGTAGCGGGAGGTTATACTAGCACAGATACGCAGTATTTT. This codes for CASSLSVAGGYTSTDTQYF.

The rearrangement joins TRBV6-1 to TRBJ1-4; D perhaps matches TRBD1 (5 bases). Trimming took 5 bases from V and 2 from J, leaving 12 bases between them. Germline values: CDR1 MNHNS, CDR2 SASEGT. The CDR3 length is 15 residues. This CDR3 is CASSSRRVTNEKLFF. The CDR3 coding sequence is TGTGCCAGCAGTTCCCGCAGGGTGACTAATGAAAAACTGTTTTTT.

In its sample, this clone was seen a few times. The chain couples TRBV15 to TRBJ2-7; 7 positions agree with TRBD2. Germline CDR1 reads LNHNV; CDR2 reads YYDKDF (reference sequence). V shed 3 bases and J 2 bases; nucleotides not matched to a gene: 7. The length of the CDR3 is 15 residues. The CDR3 spells CATSSAPGLTYEQYF. CDR3 bases: TGTGCCACCAGCAGCGCACCGGGACTAACCTACGAGCAGTACTTC.

The V gene is TRBV6-5, the J gene TRBJ2-7; perhaps TRBD1 as D (6 bases). V lost 5 bases and J lost 3, with 11 bases in between. This CDR3 is 13 amino acids long. The germline gives CDR1 MNHEY, CDR2 SVGAGI. This CDR3 reads CASSPRGGYEQYF. The CDR3 coding sequence is TGTGCCAGCAGTCCCCGAGGGGGCTACGAGCAGTACTTC.

The chain is built from TRBV11-2 and TRBJ2-7, with 9 bases matching TRBD1. The CDR3 totals 14 residues. V lost 4 bases, J lost 4 bases, and 5 bases stayed unmatched. Germline V lookup: CDR1 SGHAT, CDR2 FQNNGV. DNA of the CDR3: TGTGCCAGCAGCTCGGGACAGGGAGAGTACGAGCAGTACTTC. Its protein product is CASSSGQGEYEQYF.

In this sample, this clone turned up once. This chain connects TRBV28 to TRBJ2-7; D is unresolved. The CDR3 covers 14 residues. Trimming took off 7 bases at V and 2 bases at J, with 15 bases between the two ends. Germline V CDR1 and CDR2: MDHEN, SYDVKM. The DNA of the CDR3 is TGTGCCAGCACCCTAGGTTCATCTCCCTACGAGCAGTACTTC. Protein sequence: CASTLGSSPYEQYF. The whole variable domain, remainder taken from reference TRBV28 and TRBJ2-7, is DVKVTQSSRYLVKRTGEKVFLECVQDMDHENMFWYRQDPGLGLRLIYFSYDVKMKEKGDIPEGYSVSREKKERFSLILESASTNQTSMYLCASTLGSSPYEQYFGPGTRLTVT.

The chain links TRBV2 to TRBJ1-5; D not resolved. Germline CDR1 SNHLY, CDR2 FYNNEI. The CDR3 loop spans 13 amino acids. V was cut by 4 bases and J by 1 base, with 5 bases left in between. The DNA of the CDR3 is TGTGCCAGCAGTGTACAGAGCAATCAGCCCCAGCATTTT. The encoded protein is CASSVQSNQPQHF.

The V call is TRBV6-1, the J call TRBJ1-1; tentatively, D is TRBD1 (5 bases). V was shortened by 6 bases and J by 4 bases, with 12 bases between the two germline ends. This CDR3 is built from 13 residues. Germline-derived CDR1 and CDR2 are MNHNS and SASEGT. The CDR3 loop is CASRRVRGTEAFF. CDR3 in DNA: TGTGCCAGCAGGAGAGTAAGGGGCACTGAAGCTTTCTTT.

The chain links TRBV5-4 to TRBJ2-7, with TRBD2 identical over 12 bases. The V and J ends lost 2 bases and 5 bases, in that order; junction bases with no gene match: 20. The germline V gene encodes CDR1 SGHNT and CDR2 YYREEE (reference sequence). CDR3 length equals 20 residues. The CDR3 region has the DNA TGTGCCAGCAGCTTTCGCCTATTTGGACTAGCGGGAAGTTCGAGCCACGAGCAGTACTTC. Amino acid sequence: CASSFRLFGLAGSSSHEQYF.

V usage is TRBV15 and J usage is TRBJ2-7, with a possible D match to TRBD2 (6 bases). This CDR3 is 15 amino acids long. The V gene's germline CDR1 is LNHNV and CDR2 YYDKDF (reference sequence). Between the trimmed V and J ends, which lost 6 bases and 0 bases, there was a span of 15 bases. CDR3 in DNA: TGTGCCACCAGTAATATCCCGGGAGCCTCCTACGAGCAGTACTTC. It yields the protein CATSNIPGASYEQYF.

This clone was recorded once. The chain has TRBV6-1 and TRBJ1-5, with D uncertain. The CDR3 totals 13 residues. The germline V gene has CDR1 MNHNS and CDR2 SASEGT. V lost 7 bases to trimming and J lost 2 bases, with 9 bases between them. CDR3 coding DNA: TGTGCCAGCACGCAGGCAGGCAATCAGCCCCAGCATTTT. Protein product: CASTQAGNQPQHF.

The rearrangement joins TRBV9 to TRBJ2-1; maybe TRBD2 (6 bases). The ends were cut back, 0 bases at V and 5 bases at J, with 9 bases in the middle. The CDR3 consists of 14 residues. Germline CDR1 reads SGDLS; CDR2 reads YYNGEE. The CDR3 region is CASSVGGGNNEQFF. Here the CDR3 DNA reads TGTGCCAGCAGCGTAGGAGGAGGGAACAATGAGCAGTTCTTC. The whole variable domain, remainder taken from reference TRBV9 and TRBJ2-1, is DSGVTQTPKHLITATGQRVTLRCSPRSGDLSVYWYQQSLDQGLQFLIQYYNGEERAKGNILERFSAQQFPDLHSELNLSSLELGDSALYFCASSVGGGNNEQFFGPGTRLTVL.

V gene TRBV7-2 combines with J gene TRBJ2-7, with 9 bases identical to TRBD2. The CDR3 loop spans 16 amino acids. V lost 1 base, J lost 2 bases, and 6 bases stayed unmatched. Germline assignment: CDR1 SGHTA and CDR2 FQGNSA. The CDR3 loop is CASSLEWAGGPYEQYF. The CDR3 DNA is TGTGCCAGCAGCTTAGAGTGGGCGGGAGGGCCCTACGAGCAGTACTTC.

The gene calls are TRBV16 and TRBJ2-2, with D maybe TRBD1 (5 bases). The length of the CDR3 is 14 residues. Trimming cost V 4 bases and J 4 bases, with 10 bases left between them. Per germline, CDR1 KGHSY and CDR2 FQNENV. CDR3 nucleotide sequence: TGTGCCAGCAGCCCGCAACAGGTCACCGGGGAGCTGTTTTTT. It specifies CASSPQQVTGELFF.

The genes are TRBV11-3 and TRBJ2-5, with D maybe TRBD2 (5 bases). The CDR3 extends over 14 amino acids. Deletions cut 5 bases from V and 5 bases from J, with 15 bases between. Per the germline V gene, CDR1 is SGHNT and CDR2 is YENEEA. CDR3 residues: CASSPEGLGETQYF. CDR3 nucleotide sequence: TGTGCCAGCAGCCCAGAGGGTCTCGGGGAGACCCAGTACTTC. The full variable domain, its missing parts supplied by reference TRBV11-3 and TRBJ2-5, is EAGVVQSPRYKIIEKKQPVAFWCNPISGHNTLYWYLQNLGQGPELLIRYENEEAVDDSQLPKDRFSAERLKGVDSTLKIQPAELGDSAVYLCASSPEGLGETQYFGPGTRLLVL.

V and J are TRBV21-1 and TRBJ2-1; TRBD1 reflects the table's D call only, with no check against the DNA. TRBV21-1 is tagged as a pseudogene. The CDR3 length is 18 residues. CDR3 sequence: CASVRTGYRRRHYNEQFF. The CDR3 region has the DNA TGTGCCAGCGTTAGGACAGGCTACAGGCGGAGACACTACAATGAGCAGTTCTTC.

The chain joins TRBV28 to TRBJ1-4; 8 bases fit TRBD1. Germline loops: CDR1 MDHEN, CDR2 SYDVKM. This CDR3 region has 14 residues. After removal of 4 bases from V and 8 bases from J, the junction contained 6 bases not matched to a gene. The DNA of the CDR3 is TGTGCCAGCAGTTCCGGACAGGGTGGGGAAAAACTGTTTTTT. The encoded protein is CASSSGQGGEKLFF.

The chain has TRBV4-2 and TRBJ2-6; a possible D gene is TRBD1 (6 bases). Germline CDR1 and CDR2: LGHNA and YNFKEQ. V gave up 0 bases and J gave up 0 bases, with 9 bases separating them. CDR3 length: 17 residues. The chain's CDR3 is CASSQDQGLSGANVLTF. In nucleotides, the CDR3 is TGTGCCAGCAGCCAAGATCAGGGGCTCTCTGGGGCCAACGTCCTGACTTTC.

Of note for this clone: Sequence at one end of the junction differs from germline and may be a read error. V is TRBV29-1 and J is TRBJ2-2; TRBD1 aligns across 7 bases. CDR3 length equals 14 residues. CDR1 is SQVTM, CDR2 ANQGSEA, per germline. In DNA form, the CDR3 reads TGCAGCGCTGAGACCGACAGGGATAACCGGGGAGCTGTTTTT. It is translated as CSAETDRDNRGAVF.

This chain connects TRBV19 to TRBJ2-3; possibly TRBD1 for D (6 bases). This CDR3 contains 13 residues. Germline-derived CDR1 and CDR2 are LNHDA and SQIVND (reference sequence). Trimming took off 5 bases at V and 2 bases at J, with 8 bases between the two ends. CDR3 protein: CASSGQITDTQYF. CDR3 DNA: TGTGCCAGTAGTGGACAGATCACAGATACGCAGTATTTT.

V is TRBV7-9 and J is TRBJ2-1; TRBD2 matches 11 bases. The CDR3 consists of 14 residues. Germline CDR1 and CDR2: SEHNR and FQNEAQ (reference sequence). J lost 5 bases, V lost 10 bases, and 7 bases had no gene match. CDR3 region: CAIPPGLADNEQFF. The CDR3 DNA follows: TGTGCCATCCCACCGGGACTAGCGGACAATGAGCAGTTCTTC.